A single sample is the source of the 31 T cell receptor beta chains below, sequenced in a study of PD-L1 blockade in urothelial cancer. Sequenced by immunoSEQ multiplex PCR; TCRdb stores in-frame clones only, minus some. The repertoire has approximately 110,000 clones, over 75% of them found once; the top ten carry roughly 2.3%. Sample: PBMCs, taken around atezolizumab (anti-PD-L1) treatment. These receptor sequences come from a man aged 50-59 years with urothelial cancer.

As DNA, the CDR3 is TGCGCCAGCAGCCAAGGTGGTCCGGGAGAGACCCAGTACTTC. Translated, it gives CASSQGGPGETQYF. The rearrangement links TRBV4-1 to TRBJ2-5; D uncertain. CDR1 and CDR2 from the germline V gene are MGHRA and YSYEKL. The CDR3 runs to 14 residues. V dropped 1 base and J dropped 4 bases, with 10 bases sitting between them.

The chain is built from TRBV6-6 and TRBJ2-7, with a tentative D call TRBD2 (6 bases). The CDR3 runs to 14 residues. Trimming stripped 6 bases from V and 3 bases from J, with 15 bases between. Looked up from germline, CDR1 is MNHNY and CDR2 is SVGAGI (reference sequence). The CDR3 region is CASRSRDFHYEQYF. For the CDR3, the DNA is TGTGCCAGCAGGAGCCGGGACTTCCACTACGAGCAGTACTTC.

This clone was picked up one time. This chain links TRBV27 with TRBJ2-1; 8 nucleotides align to TRBD1. CDR1 and CDR2 (germline): MNHEY, SMNVEV (reference sequence). The CDR3 runs to 14 residues. Trimming removed 6 bases from V and 6 bases from J; junction bases left unmatched: 7. DNA of the CDR3: TGTGCCAGCAGCCGACAGGGGCAGGGCAATGAGCAGTTCTTC. Translation: CASSRQGQGNEQFF.

The V gene is TRBV2, the J gene TRBJ1-2, with D hard to call. V was clipped by 1 base and J by 3 bases, with 9 bases between them. The V gene's germline CDR1 is SNHLY and CDR2 FYNNEI. This CDR3 has 14 amino acids. CDR3 loop: CASSEEEGYYGYTF. The CDR3 nucleotides read TGTGCCAGCAGTGAAGAGGAGGGTTACTATGGCTACACCTTC.

This chain joins TRBV28 and TRBJ1-3; D remains unclear. Germline V CDR1 and CDR2: MDHEN, SYDVKM. The CDR3 is made up of 13 amino acids. V dropped 3 bases and J dropped 2 bases, with 5 bases sitting between them. CDR3 residues: CASSLGAGNTIYF. The CDR3 region has the DNA TGTGCCAGCAGTTTGGGCGCTGGAAACACCATATATTTT.

The chain combines TRBV11-2 with TRBJ2-2; D not certain. Trimming shortened V by 3 bases and J by 2 bases, and 4 bases separated the two germline ends. This CDR3 comprises 13 residues. Germline lookup yields CDR1 SGHAT and CDR2 FQNNGV. Written as DNA, the CDR3 is TGTGCCAGCAGCTTGACTAACACCGGGGAGCTGTTTTTT. Amino acid sequence: CASSLTNTGELFF.

This chain links TRBV2 with TRBJ1-6; D gene ambiguous. The CDR3 covers 15 residues. V lost 0 bases to trimming and J lost 7 bases, with 10 bases between them. CDR1 and CDR2 from the germline V gene are SNHLY and FYNNEI. The CDR3 loop reads CASSEAWAANSPLHF. The CDR3 bases are TGTGCCAGCAGTGAAGCCTGGGCCGCAAATTCACCCCTCCACTTT. The full variable domain, in which reference TRBV2 and TRBJ1-6 provide the parts outside the CDR3, is EPEVTQTPSHQVTQMGQEVILRCVPISNHLYFYWYRQILGQKVEFLVSFYNNEISEKSEIFDDQFSVERPDGSNFTLKIRSTKLEDSAMYFCASSEAWAANSPLHFGNGTRLTVT.

The chain uses TRBV5-1 and TRBJ2-7, with 10 bases identical to TRBD2. V lost 3 bases to trimming and J lost 7 bases; unmatched junction nucleotides: 16. The CDR3 spans 17 residues. The germline gives CDR1 SGHRS, CDR2 YFSETQ. CDR3 in amino acids: CASSSTLGLAAAGEQYF. The CDR3, as DNA: TGCGCCAGCAGCTCGACCCTAGGACTAGCGGCCGCTGGGGAGCAGTACTTC.

The chain uses TRBV2 and TRBJ2-2; the match to TRBD2 covers 7 bases. This CDR3 is 11 amino acids long. With 6 bases clipped from V and 8 bases from J, the junction kept 0 bases outside the gene matches. CDR1 is SNHLY and CDR2 is FYNNEI in the germline V gene. In DNA, the CDR3 is TGTGCCAGCAGGGGACTAGGGGAGCTGTTTTTT. It is translated as CASRGLGELFF.

This chain's CDR3 is CASTLGGTGEATGELFF. The CDR3 bases are TGTGCCAGCACCCTAGGGGGCACAGGGGAGGCCACCGGGGAGCTGTTTTTT. This sequence joins TRBV7-2 and TRBJ2-2, with a possible D match to TRBD1 (7 bases). Germline V CDR1 and CDR2: SGHTA, FQGNSA. V shed 7 bases and J shed 4 bases, with 22 bases lying between them. This CDR3 region has 17 residues.

The V call is TRBV6-5, the J call TRBJ1-6; weak D call: TRBD1 (5 bases). Germline V CDR1 and CDR2: MNHEY, SVGAGI. V lost 3 bases and J lost 9, with 12 bases in between. This CDR3 is 14 amino acids long. The CDR3 region has the DNA TGTGCCAGCAGTTATATGCAGGGTAGTTCACCCCTCCACTTT. Amino acid sequence: CASSYMQGSSPLHF.

The genes are TRBV14 and TRBJ2-1, with 7 bases identical to TRBD2. V was pared by 0 bases and J by 3 bases, with 5 bases of the junction left unmatched. Germline CDR1 is SGHDN and CDR2 is FVKESK. The CDR3 has 16 amino acids. CDR3 region: CASSQDSPSGYNEQFF. In DNA form, the CDR3 reads TGTGCCAGCAGCCAAGATTCCCCTAGCGGCTACAATGAGCAGTTCTTC.

The chain is built from TRBV7-9 and TRBJ1-6; TRBD1 might be the D (5 bases). The CDR3 runs 15 residues. V lost 3 bases and J 7 bases, leaving 13 bases between the germline ends. Germline assignment: CDR1 SEHNR and CDR2 FQNEAQ (reference sequence). The CDR3 loop reads CASSLVGGGNSPLHF. The CDR3 coding sequence is TGTGCCAGCAGCTTGGTTGGGGGAGGGAATTCACCCCTCCACTTT. Supplemented by reference TRBV7-9 and TRBJ1-6, the full variable domain reads DTGVSQNPRHKITKRGQNVTFRCDPISEHNRLYWYRQTLGQGPEFLTYFQNEAQLEKSRLLSDRFSAERPKGSFSTLEIQRTEQGDSAMYLCASSLVGGGNSPLHFGNGTRLTVT.

V and J are TRBV5-5 and TRBJ2-5; 9 bases agree with TRBD1. Germline V gene sequence: CDR1 SGHKS, CDR2 YYEKEE (reference sequence). Trimming cost V 0 bases and J 7 bases; bases outside gene matches: 4. CDR3 length: 14 residues. The CDR3, as DNA: TGTGCCAGCAGCTTGGACAGGGGGCGCGCGACCCAGTACTTC. It translates to CASSLDRGRATQYF.

V gene TRBV9 combines with J gene TRBJ2-2, with a possible D match to TRBD2 (6 bases). V was clipped by 6 bases and J by 4 bases, with 22 bases between them. Germline values: CDR1 SGDLS, CDR2 YYNGEE. The CDR3 loop spans 17 amino acids. The CDR3 is CASTRGWGEVGTGELFF. In DNA, the CDR3 is TGTGCCAGCACCCGGGGGTGGGGGGAAGTGGGCACCGGGGAGCTGTTTTTT.

The V and J genes are TRBV28 and TRBJ1-6, with 7 positions matching TRBD1. CDR1 and CDR2 (germline): MDHEN, SYDVKM. The CDR3 is made up of 14 amino acids. V shed 9 bases, J shed 6 bases, and the junction held 8 bases outside the gene matches. CDR3 coding DNA: TGTGCCAGTACCCTCGGGACAGCTAATTCACCCCTCCACTTT. Translated: CASTLGTANSPLHF.

The J gene is TRBJ1-1, the V gene TRBV7-8, with TRBD1 as a possible D gene (5 bases). V was trimmed by 3 bases and J by 12 bases, leaving 14 bases between them. The CDR3 sequence is 12 residues long. Germline V gene data show CDR1 as SGHVS and CDR2 as FQNEAQ. The CDR3 nucleotides are TGTGCCAGCAGCTTGGTCTCGACAGTTACTTTCTTT. This translates into CASSLVSTVTFF.

V usage is TRBV14 and J usage is TRBJ2-3; TRBD2 matches at 8 bases. V trimming: 1 base; J trimming: 5 bases; junction bases outside the gene matches: 11. Germline values: CDR1 SGHDN, CDR2 FVKESK. This CDR3 is built from 17 residues. The CDR3 spells CASSQVAGLEWLDTQYF. CDR3 nucleotides: TGTGCCAGCAGCCAAGTAGCGGGACTAGAGTGGTTAGATACGCAGTATTTT.

V usage is TRBV27 and J usage is TRBJ1-4; tentative D call: TRBD1 (6 bases). The CDR3 is made up of 16 amino acids. Germline CDR1 reads MNHEY; CDR2 reads SMNVEV (reference sequence). V lost 7 bases and J 3 bases, leaving 18 bases between the germline ends. The CDR3 is CASTWGHGSPNEKLFF. The CDR3 nucleotides read TGTGCCAGCACATGGGGACACGGTTCACCTAATGAAAAACTGTTTTTT.

Here the CDR3 reads CASSVAPSGRAGTDTQYF. Here the CDR3 DNA reads TGTGCCAGCAGCGTAGCACCTAGCGGGAGGGCCGGCACAGATACGCAGTATTTT. The gene calls are TRBV9 and TRBJ2-3; the match to TRBD2 covers 12 bases. Germline V gene lookup returns CDR1 SGDLS and CDR2 YYNGEE. This CDR3 is 18 amino acids long. V lost 0 bases and J lost 1; bases outside the gene matches: 6.

As DNA, the CDR3 is TGCGCCAGCAGCTTCCAATTGGGGGGAGCTTCCTACGAGCAGTACTTC. Protein product: CASSFQLGGASYEQYF. The chain combines TRBV5-1 with TRBJ2-5; TRBD2 is a possible D gene (6 bases). The J call is in doubt because the DNA end fits TRBJ2-7 better. The CDR3 contains 16 residues. From germline, CDR1 is SGHRS and CDR2 YFSETQ.

This chain links TRBV28 with TRBJ1-4; no definite D call. This CDR3 has 16 amino acids. Germline V gene sequence: CDR1 MDHEN, CDR2 SYDVKM. Trimming took off 5 bases at V and 3 bases at J, with 16 bases between the two ends. CDR3 region: CASSTSGEKANEKLFF. The DNA of the CDR3 is TGTGCCAGCAGTACGTCCGGGGAGAAGGCTAATGAAAAACTGTTTTTT.

This chain connects TRBV18 to TRBJ2-5, with 11 bases that match TRBD2. The V segment lost 2 bases and the J segment 5 bases; nucleotides outside the gene matches: 1. CDR3 length equals 14 residues. The germline gives CDR1 KGHSH, CDR2 LQKENI. CDR3 amino acids: CASSPTSGSETQYF. In nucleotides, the CDR3 is TGTGCCAGCTCACCAACTAGCGGGAGTGAGACCCAGTACTTC.

This rearrangement joins TRBV5-4 to TRBJ2-2; 11 bases are shared with TRBD2. Germline V CDR1 and CDR2: SGHNT, YYREEE (reference sequence). This CDR3 region has 17 residues. J gave up 2 bases and V 0 bases, and 3 bases lay outside the gene matches. The CDR3 region is CASSLGLAGFNTGELFF. The CDR3 DNA is TGTGCCAGCAGCTTGGGACTAGCGGGATTCAACACCGGGGAGCTGTTTTTT. Combining the CDR3 with reference TRBV5-4 and TRBJ2-2 gives the whole variable domain ETGVTQSPTHLIKTRGQQVTLRCSSQSGHNTVSWYQQALGQGPQFIFQYYREEENGRGNFPPRFSGLQFPNYSSELNVNALELDDSALYLCASSLGLAGFNTGELFFGEGSRLTVL.

The chain carries TRBV7-8 and TRBJ1-1, with TRBD1 matching over 7 bases. J gave up 7 bases and V 4 bases, and 3 bases lay outside the gene matches. Germline-derived CDR1 and CDR2 are SGHVS and FQNEAQ. The CDR3 runs 12 residues. As DNA, the CDR3 is TGTGCCAGCAGCTCCCGGGACAGTGAAGCTTTCTTT. Its translation is CASSSRDSEAFF.

The chain carries TRBV28 and TRBJ2-2, with TRBD1 matching over 9 bases. V lost 3 bases to trimming and J lost 1 base; unmatched junction nucleotides: 3. Germline assignment: CDR1 MDHEN and CDR2 SYDVKM. The CDR3 has 16 amino acids. The CDR3 protein is CASSLRQGENTGELFF. The CDR3 DNA follows: TGTGCCAGCAGTTTGAGACAGGGGGAGAACACCGGGGAGCTGTTTTTT.

V usage is TRBV28 and J usage is TRBJ1-2; D might be TRBD1 (6 bases). V lost 3 bases, J lost 8 bases, and 13 bases lay in between. The length of the CDR3 is 13 residues. CDR1 MDHEN and CDR2 SYDVKM come from the germline V gene. CDR3 residues: CASSFLGQRGYTF. Written as DNA, the CDR3 is TGTGCCAGCAGTTTCTTGGGACAACGGGGCTACACCTTC.

The chain uses TRBV7-9 and TRBJ2-7; TRBD2 matches 8 bases. J was trimmed by 4 bases and V by 8 bases; bases with no gene match: 7. Germline V gene sequence: CDR1 SEHNR, CDR2 FQNEAQ (reference sequence). This CDR3 has 13 residues. The CDR3 reads CASLLSGSYEQYF. CDR3 bases: TGTGCCAGCCTCCTGAGCGGGAGTTACGAGCAGTACTTC. Looking up the rest from reference TRBV7-9 and TRBJ2-7 gives the full variable domain: DTGVSQNPRHKITKRGQNVTFRCDPISEHNRLYWYRQTLGQGPEFLTYFQNEAQLEKSRLLSDRFSAERPKGSFSTLEIQRTEQGDSAMYLCASLLSGSYEQYFGPGTRLTVT.

This clone was counted a single time. The V call is TRBV5-8, the J call TRBJ2-1; TRBD2 agrees at 8 bases. Germline lookup yields CDR1 SGHTS and CDR2 YDEGEE. V gave up 0 bases and J gave up 5 bases; unmatched junction bases: 4. The CDR3 runs to 15 residues. In nucleotides, the CDR3 is TGTGCCAGCAGCTTGGGAGCGGGAGTGGACAATGAGCAGTTCTTC. It is translated as CASSLGAGVDNEQFF.

The chain is built from TRBV7-3 and TRBJ1-1; D is possibly TRBD1 (5 bases). This CDR3 region has 17 residues. From germline, CDR1 is SGHTA and CDR2 FQGTGA. Trimming pared 1 base from V and 3 bases from J, leaving 18 bases between. This chain's CDR3 is CASSLIGGGLTDTEAFF. The CDR3 region has the DNA TGTGCCAGCAGCTTAATCGGGGGGGGGTTAACGGACACTGAAGCTTTCTTT. Variable domain in full (rest from reference TRBV7-3 and TRBJ1-1): GAGVSQTPSNKVTEKGKYVELRCDPISGHTALYWYRQSLGQGPEFLIYFQGTGAADDSGLPNDRFFAVRPEGSVSTLKIQRTERGDSAVYLCASSLIGGGLTDTEAFFGQGTRLTVV.

The chain joins TRBV4-1 to TRBJ1-2, with TRBD1 identical over 10 bases. V lost 0 bases and J lost 3; bases outside the gene matches: 1. The CDR3 spans 15 residues. Germline CDR1 is MGHRA and CDR2 is YSYEKL. The DNA for the CDR3 is TGCGCCAGCAGCCAAGAAGGGACAGGGGACTATGGCTACACCTTC. This gives the protein CASSQEGTGDYGYTF.